The clone carrying this T cell receptor (beta chain) has ten or more counts. Antigen: not known. Trimming took off 5 bases at V and 2 bases at J, with 13 bases between the two ends. Germline V gene data show CDR1 as LGHNA and CDR2 as YNFKEQ. CDR3 length: 15 amino acids. These data come from a study of CD8 T cells in ankylosing spondylitis. Study results and limitations: Among TCR beta sequences, a motif of several highly homologous variants appeared characteristic of ankylosing spondylitis blood. Researchers report that disease-linked clones proved CD8+ and relatively rare in peripheral blood.

Quantitative molecular-barcoded 5'-RACE generated the TCR beta libraries. TCRdb used MiXCR to reprocess the 5' RACE reads, holding one entry per CDR3 protein. The table has more than 150,000 distinct CDR3 sequences, roughly 18% seen once. The sample taken for sequencing was blood, either unsorted or a sorted T cell fraction (not recorded which). This sequence was found in a male donor under 35 with ankylosing spondylitis or in good health (not recorded which). The rearrangement links TRBV4-2 to TRBJ1-5; no clear D. CDR3 bases: TGTGCCAGCAGCGGTCCCGGCGGTGGCAATCAGCCCCAGCATTTT. Translation: CASSGPGGGNQPQHF.